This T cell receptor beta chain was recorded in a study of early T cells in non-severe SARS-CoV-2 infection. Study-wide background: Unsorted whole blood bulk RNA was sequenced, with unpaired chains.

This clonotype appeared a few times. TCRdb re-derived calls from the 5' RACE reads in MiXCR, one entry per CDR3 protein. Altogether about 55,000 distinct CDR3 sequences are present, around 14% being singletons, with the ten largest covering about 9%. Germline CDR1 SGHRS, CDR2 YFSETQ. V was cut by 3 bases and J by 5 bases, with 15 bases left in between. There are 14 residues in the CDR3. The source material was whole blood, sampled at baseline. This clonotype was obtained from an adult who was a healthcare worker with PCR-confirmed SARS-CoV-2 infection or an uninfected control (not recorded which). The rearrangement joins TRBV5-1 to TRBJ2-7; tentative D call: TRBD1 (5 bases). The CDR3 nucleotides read TGCGCCAGCAGCTGGAAGGGGTCGGCCGACGAGCAGTACTTC. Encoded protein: CASSWKGSADEQYF.